The 19 T cell receptor beta chains listed next were all sequenced from one sample in a study of T cell changes during pregnancy in multiple sclerosis. This table comes from immunoSEQ multiplex PCR, and its TCRdb copy is limited to in-frame clones, with some not included. The profile shows approximately 50,000 clones, roughly 90% of them singletons. The sequences come from CD4+ T cells from peripheral blood mononuclear cells, collected after pregnancy. These receptor sequences come from a female donor with multiple sclerosis, enrolled in a pregnancy study.

The V and J genes are TRBV6-6 and TRBJ2-7; D is unclear. The V gene's germline CDR1 is MNHNY and CDR2 SVGAGI (reference sequence). The V gene lost 2 bases and the J gene lost 5 bases, with 13 bases spanning the gap. The CDR3 is 14 residues long. CDR3 amino acids: CASSYRQATHEQYF. For the CDR3, the DNA is TGTGCCAGCAGTTACCGGCAGGCAACCCACGAGCAGTACTTC.

The rearrangement links TRBV27 to TRBJ2-1; 7 bases fit TRBD2. J was trimmed by 9 bases and V by 8 bases; bases with no gene match: 10. CDR1 and CDR2 from the germline V gene are MNHEY and SMNVEV (reference sequence). The CDR3 runs to 13 residues. The CDR3 DNA reads as TGTGCCAGCCGAACGGGAGGAAGCGGTGAGCAGTTCTTC. Residues: CASRTGGSGEQFF.

This clone is a singleton in its sample. This chain joins TRBV7-2 and TRBJ1-1; 8 bases fit TRBD1. Trimming took 4 bases from V and 5 from J; bases not matched to a gene: 6. Germline-derived CDR1 and CDR2 are SGHTA and FQGNSA. CDR3 length: 14 residues. CDR3 sequence (DNA): TGTGCCAGCAGCTCCGACAGGGGTGGGACTGAAGCTTTCTTT. It translates to CASSSDRGGTEAFF.

The chain links TRBV5-1 to TRBJ2-3, with 7 bases that match TRBD1. CDR3 size: 14 residues. V shed 4 bases, J shed 7 bases, and the junction held 9 bases outside the gene matches. CDR1 SGHRS and CDR2 YFSETQ come from the germline V gene. The DNA for the CDR3 is TGCGCCAGCAGCCTAGGACAGGTGGAAAATACGCAGTATTTT. This gives the protein CASSLGQVENTQYF. Variable domain in full (rest from reference TRBV5-1 and TRBJ2-3): KAGVTQTPRYLIKTRGQQVTLSCSPISGHRSVSWYQQTPGQGLQFLFEYFSETQRNKGNFPGRFSGRQFSNSRSEMNVSTLELGDSALYLCASSLGQVENTQYFGPGTRLTVL.

This clone was recorded only once. This chain joins TRBV5-1 and TRBJ2-5; 9 bases are a match to TRBD1. Trimming at V came to 4 bases and at J to 5 bases, leaving 6 bases not matched to a gene. The CDR3 runs 14 residues. CDR1 is SGHRS and CDR2 is YFSETQ in the germline V gene. The CDR3 DNA follows: TGCGCCAGCAGCCCCGGACAGGGGTTGGAGACCCAGTACTTC. Its protein is CASSPGQGLETQYF.

The chain couples TRBV6-5 to TRBJ2-3; tentatively, D is TRBD1 (6 bases). The ends were cut back, 2 bases at V and 5 bases at J, with 14 bases in the middle. From germline, CDR1 is MNHEY and CDR2 SVGAGI. The CDR3 spans 15 residues. CDR3 protein: CASSYSWQGRDTQYF. CDR3 DNA sequence: TGTGCCAGCAGTTACAGTTGGCAGGGGAGAGATACGCAGTATTTT.

The chain couples TRBV28 to TRBJ1-2; D is ambiguous. The CDR3 is made up of 12 amino acids. V shed 2 bases and J shed 4 bases, with 5 bases lying between them. In germline, CDR1 is MDHEN, CDR2 SYDVKM. The CDR3 DNA sequence: TGTGCCAGCAGTTTAGTCGGCTATGGCTACACCTTC. This encodes CASSLVGYGYTF.

The chain couples TRBV20-1 to TRBJ2-4; D not resolved. Trimming removed 5 bases at V and 6 bases at J, with 5 bases between. The CDR3 is 10 amino acids. CDR1 DFQATT and CDR2 SNEGSKA come from the germline V gene (reference sequence). The CDR3 region is CSASVNIQYF. CDR3 bases: TGCAGTGCTTCCGTAAACATTCAGTACTTC.

The table lists this clone with a few counts. This CDR3 reads CSVARTGTEAFF. The CDR3, as DNA: TGCAGCGTAGCTAGGACAGGCACTGAAGCTTTCTTT. This chain connects TRBV29-1 to TRBJ1-1; TRBD1 matches at 7 bases. Germline V gene data show CDR1 as SQVTM and CDR2 as ANQGSEA. The trim removed 6 bases at V and 4 bases at J, leaving 5 bases unmatched. The CDR3 covers 12 residues.

This chain joins TRBV4-2 and TRBJ2-1; TRBD2 agrees at 8 bases. The germline V gene encodes CDR1 LGHNA and CDR2 YNFKEQ. The CDR3 has 15 residues. Trimming removed 3 bases from V and 7 bases from J; junction bases left unmatched: 8. CDR3 in amino acids: CASSQGTGGVNEQFF. The CDR3 DNA follows: TGTGCCAGCAGCCAGGGAACGGGAGGGGTAAATGAGCAGTTCTTC.

The chain uses TRBV7-8 and TRBJ2-1, with TRBD2 as a possible D gene (6 bases). Germline loops: CDR1 SGHVS, CDR2 FQNEAQ. The V end lost 5 bases, the J end lost 0 bases, and 17 bases lay between the germline ends. The length of the CDR3 is 17 residues. CDR3 sequence (DNA): TGTGCCAGCAGCGCCTCTTTAGCGGTGCTCTCCTACAATGAGCAGTTCTTC. It is translated as CASSASLAVLSYNEQFF.

The J gene is TRBJ2-1, the V gene TRBV30, with D tentatively TRBD1 (5 bases). The V and J ends lost 0 bases and 0 bases respectively, with 12 bases between them. This CDR3 contains 16 residues. Germline CDR1 GTSNPN, CDR2 SVGIG (reference sequence). This CDR3 reads CAWSVGAGLSYNEQFF. Here the CDR3 DNA reads TGTGCCTGGAGTGTAGGGGCAGGGCTCTCCTACAATGAGCAGTTCTTC.

The V and J genes are TRBV7-8 and TRBJ1-1, with D unclear. Germline V gene data show CDR1 as SGHVS and CDR2 as FQNEAQ. V lost 1 base to trimming and J lost 1 base, with 4 bases between them. The CDR3 has 13 amino acids. The CDR3 bases are TGTGCCAGCAGCTTAGTTAGGAACACTGAAGCTTTCTTT. Translating gives CASSLVRNTEAFF.

As DNA, the CDR3 is TGTGCTAGTGGTTTGCAGGGGTCGGGCACAGATACGCAGTATTTT. Translated, it gives CASGLQGSGTDTQYF. The V gene is TRBV12-5, the J gene TRBJ2-3, with TRBD1 as a possible D gene (6 bases). The CDR3 sequence is 15 residues long. From germline, CDR1 is LGHNT and CDR2 FRNRAP. V lost 2 bases to trimming and J lost 1 base, with 10 bases between them.

The chain uses TRBV18 and TRBJ2-3; 9 nucleotides align to TRBD1. CDR3 length: 17 amino acids. V lost 6 bases to trimming and J lost 1 base; unmatched junction nucleotides: 11. From germline, CDR1 is KGHSH and CDR2 LQKENI. The CDR3: CASSLTGGLGGTDTQYF. The CDR3 DNA is TGTGCCAGCTCCCTTACAGGGGGCCTTGGTGGCACAGATACGCAGTATTTT.

The rearrangement joins TRBV7-9 to TRBJ2-3; 7 bases fit TRBD2. CDR1 is SEHNR, CDR2 FQNEAQ, per germline (reference sequence). V was pared by 5 bases and J by 5 bases, with 13 bases of the junction left unmatched. This CDR3 region has 16 residues. The CDR3 spells CASSPASGGGRDTQYF. CDR3 bases: TGTGCCAGCAGCCCTGCTAGCGGAGGAGGGAGAGATACGCAGTATTTT.

The chain uses TRBV10-2 and TRBJ1-2; D call uncertain. V was clipped by 0 bases and J by 4 bases, with 9 bases between them. The CDR3 loop spans 14 amino acids. Germline lookup yields CDR1 WSHSY and CDR2 SAAADI. CDR3 nucleotide sequence: TGCGCCAGCAGTGAGTCGACGAGGGTCTATGGCTACACCTTC. Protein product: CASSESTRVYGYTF.

The rearrangement uses TRBV6-1 and TRBJ2-7; tentative D call: TRBD1 (6 bases). Trimming cost V 5 bases and J 9 bases, with 14 bases left between them. CDR1 MNHNS and CDR2 SASEGT come from the germline V gene. This CDR3 is built from 12 residues. CDR3 coding DNA: TGTGCCAGCAGTACCCACAGGGTTAGGCAGTACTTC. Amino acids: CASSTHRVRQYF.

J is TRBJ1-1 and V is TRBV2, with D possibly TRBD1 on 5 matching bases. The CDR3 runs to 13 residues. V was clipped by 3 bases and J by 11 bases, with 16 bases between them. Germline V gene sequence: CDR1 SNHLY, CDR2 FYNNEI. CDR3 bases: TGTGCCAGCAGTGACCCAAGCCCCAAGGGGGCTTTCTTT. It codes for CASSDPSPKGAFF.